Below are 14 T cell receptor beta chains sequenced from a single sample in a study of cytomegalovirus exposure and HLA in healthy donors. Method: immunoSEQ multiplex PCR; TCRdb's copy keeps in-frame clones and lacks some. The sample carries 150,000 to 200,000 clones, 85% to 90% recorded once. The sample taken for sequencing was PBMCs. These receptor sequences come from a man between 18 and 35 years old in good health and CMV-seropositive.

The chain is built from TRBV11-3 and TRBJ2-1; 9 positions agree with TRBD2. The CDR3 covers 16 residues. The V and J ends lost 2 bases and 8 bases, in that order; junction bases with no gene match: 10. Germline V gives CDR1 SGHNT, CDR2 YENEEA. Here the CDR3 reads CASSLRGLAPWDEQFF. The CDR3 nucleotides read TGTGCCAGCAGCTTACGCGGACTAGCGCCATGGGATGAGCAGTTCTTC.

The chain joins TRBV7-8 to TRBJ2-3; no clear D gene. This CDR3 spans 12 amino acids. Germline CDR1 SGHVS, CDR2 FQNEAQ. V shed 11 bases and J shed 0 bases, with 9 bases lying between them. CDR3 protein: CACRRSTDTQYF. CDR3 in DNA: TGTGCCTGCCGGCGGAGCACAGATACGCAGTATTTT. Full variable domain (rest looked up from reference TRBV7-8 and TRBJ2-3): GAGVSQSPRYKVAKRGQDVALRCDPISGHVSLFWYQQALGQGPEFLTYFQNEAQLDKSGLPSDRFFAERPEGSVSTLKIQRTQQEDSAVYLCACRRSTDTQYFGPGTRLTVL.

The chain combines TRBV11-1 with TRBJ1-1, with 9 positions matching TRBD1. The germline CDR1 and CDR2 sequences are SGHAT and FQDESV (reference sequence). V trimming: 7 bases; J trimming: 4 bases; junction bases outside the gene matches: 10. CDR3 size: 15 residues. CDR3 in DNA: TGTGCCAGCAACCTATTTGGGACAGGGAGCACTGAAGCTTTCTTT. Translation gives CASNLFGTGSTEAFF. The entire variable domain, with the rest obtained from reference TRBV11-1 and TRBJ1-1, is as follows: EAEVAQSPRYKITEKSQAVAFWCDPISGHATLYWYRQILGQGPELLVQFQDESVVDDSQLPKDRFSAERLKGVDSTLKIQPAELGDSAMYLCASNLFGTGSTEAFFGQGTRLTVV.

The chain combines TRBV28 with TRBJ1-2; the match to TRBD1 covers 7 bases. CDR3 length: 15 residues. V lost 6 bases to trimming and J lost 4 bases; unmatched junction nucleotides: 11. Germline V gene sequence: CDR1 MDHEN, CDR2 SYDVKM. CDR3 DNA: TGTGCCAGCAGGAGATCGGCAGGGGGAGGCTATGGCTACACCTTC. Translating gives CASRRSAGGGYGYTF.

The chain recombines TRBV9 with TRBJ1-1, with 7 positions matching TRBD1. This CDR3 contains 16 residues. Germline CDR1 SGDLS, CDR2 YYNGEE. The junction had 10 bases not matched to a gene; V was cut back by 2 bases and J by 3 bases. CDR3 sequence: CASSVSHGTVDTEAFF. CDR3 DNA: TGTGCCAGCAGCGTTTCGCATGGGACAGTTGACACTGAAGCTTTCTTT.

The rearrangement uses TRBV11-3 and TRBJ2-3; maybe TRBD1 (7 bases). Germline V gives CDR1 SGHNT, CDR2 YENEEA. Trimming took off 0 bases at V and 6 bases at J, with 22 bases between the two ends. The CDR3 has 18 amino acids. In DNA form, the CDR3 reads TGTGCCAGCAGCTTAGATCGGAGGAGGGGGCGATTCTGGGATACGCAGTATTTT. Protein: CASSLDRRRGRFWDTQYF. Combining the CDR3 with reference TRBV11-3 and TRBJ2-3 gives the whole variable domain EAGVVQSPRYKIIEKKQPVAFWCNPISGHNTLYWYLQNLGQGPELLIRYENEEAVDDSQLPKDRFSAERLKGVDSTLKIQPAELGDSAVYLCASSLDRRRGRFWDTQYFGPGTRLTVL.

The chain is built from TRBV6-5 and TRBJ1-1; the D gene is possibly TRBD1 (5 bases). The CDR3 length is 13 residues. Trimming cost V 5 bases and J 0 bases, with 7 bases left between them. Germline assignment: CDR1 MNHEY and CDR2 SVGAGI. CDR3 protein: CASSNRLNTEAFF. In DNA, the CDR3 is TGTGCCAGCAGTAACAGGTTGAACACTGAAGCTTTCTTT.

The rearrangement links TRBV10-3 to TRBJ2-1; 13 nucleotides line up with TRBD2. This CDR3 is built from 16 residues. Germline V gene sequence: CDR1 ENHRY, CDR2 SYGVKD. The V gene end was trimmed by 8 bases and the J gene end by 2 bases; junction bases not matched to a gene: 6. The CDR3 DNA reads TGTGCCATCCAAAGGACTAGCGGGAGTACCTACAATGAGCAGTTCTTC. Protein: CAIQRTSGSTYNEQFF.

This clone was detected only once. The chain recombines TRBV18 with TRBJ1-1; 9 bases are a match to TRBD1. This CDR3 region has 14 residues. The J segment lost 8 bases and the V segment lost 3 bases, leaving 7 bases of the junction unmatched. The germline V gene has CDR1 KGHSH and CDR2 LQKENI. DNA of the CDR3: TGTGCCAGCTCACCGGGACAGGGAAGGTCAGAAGCTTTCTTT. Residues: CASSPGQGRSEAFF.

V is TRBV5-1 and J is TRBJ2-3; TRBD1 aligns across 7 bases. From germline, CDR1 is SGHRS and CDR2 YFSETQ. The CDR3 has 14 residues. Germline trimming cut 3 bases from V and 3 bases from J; bases unmatched to any gene: 4. CDR3 amino acids: CASSSGTETDTQYF. CDR3 nucleotide sequence: TGCGCCAGCAGCTCCGGGACAGAAACAGATACGCAGTATTTT.

The table lists this clone with a count of one. J is TRBJ1-5 and V is TRBV12-1; the table's D call TRBD1 went unverified against the DNA. TRBV12-1 is a pseudogene. CDR3 size: 15 residues. CDR3 loop: CASSIQGPRDQPQHF. In nucleotides, the CDR3 is TGTGCCAGCAGCATTCAGGGGCCCCGTGATCAGCCCCAGCATTTT.

CDR3 sequence reads: CASSLGFGSGYEQYF. The CDR3 nucleotides are TGTGCCAGCAGCTTAGGGTTCGGTAGCGGGTACGAGCAGTACTTC. The V and J genes are TRBV7-8 and TRBJ2-7; 7 bases align to TRBD2. The germline CDR1 and CDR2 sequences are SGHVS and FQNEAQ. The CDR3 is 15 residues long. Germline trimming cut 1 base from V and 4 bases from J; bases unmatched to any gene: 7.

V gene TRBV7-9 combines with J gene TRBJ2-3, with D tentatively TRBD2 (5 bases). V lost 0 bases to trimming and J lost 2 bases, with 6 bases between them. The CDR3 sequence is 14 residues long. CDR1 and CDR2 from the germline V gene are SEHNR and FQNEAQ (reference sequence). The CDR3 nucleotides are TGTGCCAGCAGCTTAGCGGGAGACACAGATACGCAGTATTTT. Translation: CASSLAGDTDTQYF.

This chain links TRBV4-1 with TRBJ1-4; D remains unclear. V lost 4 bases and J lost 8, with 11 bases in between. The CDR3 is 13 amino acids. The V gene's germline CDR1 is MGHRA and CDR2 YSYEKL. CDR3 sequence reads: CASSRWRNEKLFF. DNA of the CDR3: TGCGCCAGCAGCCGGTGGAGAAACGAAAAACTGTTTTTT.